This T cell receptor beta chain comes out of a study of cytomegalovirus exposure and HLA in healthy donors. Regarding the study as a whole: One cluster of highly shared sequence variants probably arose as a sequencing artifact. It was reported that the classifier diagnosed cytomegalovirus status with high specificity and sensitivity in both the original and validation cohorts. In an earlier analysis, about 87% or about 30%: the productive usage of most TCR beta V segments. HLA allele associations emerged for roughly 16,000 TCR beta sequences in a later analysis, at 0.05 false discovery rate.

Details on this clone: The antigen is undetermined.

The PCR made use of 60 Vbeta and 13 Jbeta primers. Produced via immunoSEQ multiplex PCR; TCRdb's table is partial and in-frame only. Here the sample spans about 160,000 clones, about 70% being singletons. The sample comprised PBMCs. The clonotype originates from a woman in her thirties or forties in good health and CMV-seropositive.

The CDR3 DNA reads as TGTGCCAGCAGCTTAGAGGCAGAAGCTTTCTTT. This codes for CASSLEAEAFF. The J gene is TRBJ1-1, the V gene TRBV11-2; D is ambiguous. CDR1 is SGHAT, CDR2 FQNNGV, per germline. V was shortened by 0 bases and J by 8 bases, with 4 bases between the two germline ends. This CDR3 spans 11 amino acids.